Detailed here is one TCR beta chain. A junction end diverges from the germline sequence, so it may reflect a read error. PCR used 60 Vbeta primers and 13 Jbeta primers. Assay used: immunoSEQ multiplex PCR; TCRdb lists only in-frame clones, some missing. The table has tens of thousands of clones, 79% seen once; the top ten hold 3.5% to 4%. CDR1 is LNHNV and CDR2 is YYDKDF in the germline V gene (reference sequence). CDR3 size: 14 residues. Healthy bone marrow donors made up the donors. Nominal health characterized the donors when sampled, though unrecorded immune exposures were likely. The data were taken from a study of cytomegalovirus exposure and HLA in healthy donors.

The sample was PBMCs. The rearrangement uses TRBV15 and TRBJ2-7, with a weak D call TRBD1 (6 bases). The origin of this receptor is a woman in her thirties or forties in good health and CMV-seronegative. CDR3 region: CATSRDQGPYEQYF. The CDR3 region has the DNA TGTGCCACCAGCCGAGACCAGGGGCCCTACGAGCAGTACTTC.